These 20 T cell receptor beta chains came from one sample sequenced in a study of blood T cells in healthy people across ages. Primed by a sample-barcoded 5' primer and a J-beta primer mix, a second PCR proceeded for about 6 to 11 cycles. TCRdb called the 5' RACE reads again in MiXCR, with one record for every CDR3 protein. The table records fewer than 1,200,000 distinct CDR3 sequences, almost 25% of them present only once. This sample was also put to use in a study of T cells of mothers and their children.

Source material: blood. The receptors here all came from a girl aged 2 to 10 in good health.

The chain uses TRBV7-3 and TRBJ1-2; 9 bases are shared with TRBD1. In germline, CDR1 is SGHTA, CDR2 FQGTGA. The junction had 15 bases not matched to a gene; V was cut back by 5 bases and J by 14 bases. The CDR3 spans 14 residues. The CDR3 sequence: CASSTRPGQGAATF. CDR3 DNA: TGTGCCAGCAGCACACGACCGGGACAGGGTGCAGCAACCTTC.

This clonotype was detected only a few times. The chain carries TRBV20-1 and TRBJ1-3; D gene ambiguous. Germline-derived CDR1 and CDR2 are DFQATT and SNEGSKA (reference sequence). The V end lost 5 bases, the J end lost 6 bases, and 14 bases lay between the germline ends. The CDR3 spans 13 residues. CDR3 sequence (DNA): TGCAGTGCTCCCAGTAGGACTCAAAACACCATATATTTT. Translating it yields CSAPSRTQNTIYF.

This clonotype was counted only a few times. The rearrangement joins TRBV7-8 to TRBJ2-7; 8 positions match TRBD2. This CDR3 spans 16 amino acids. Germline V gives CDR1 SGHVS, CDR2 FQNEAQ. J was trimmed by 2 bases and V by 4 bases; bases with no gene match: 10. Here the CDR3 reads CASSSPGGALTYEQYF. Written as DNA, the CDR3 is TGTGCCAGCAGCTCACCCGGGGGGGCCCTTACCTACGAGCAGTACTTC.

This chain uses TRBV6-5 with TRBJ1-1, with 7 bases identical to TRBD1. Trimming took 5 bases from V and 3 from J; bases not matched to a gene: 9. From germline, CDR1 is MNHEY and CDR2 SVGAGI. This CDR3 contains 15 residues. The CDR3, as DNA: TGTGCCAGCAGTCTCGGGGCAGGGGGGGACACTGAAGCTTTCTTT. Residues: CASSLGAGGDTEAFF.

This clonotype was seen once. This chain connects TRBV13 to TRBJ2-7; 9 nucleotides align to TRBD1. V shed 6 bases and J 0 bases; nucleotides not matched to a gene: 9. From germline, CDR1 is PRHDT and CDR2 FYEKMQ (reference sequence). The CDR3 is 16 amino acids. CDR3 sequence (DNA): TGTGCCAGCAGGAGGACAGGGGCCGACCTCTCCTACGAGCAGTACTTC. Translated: CASRRTGADLSYEQYF.

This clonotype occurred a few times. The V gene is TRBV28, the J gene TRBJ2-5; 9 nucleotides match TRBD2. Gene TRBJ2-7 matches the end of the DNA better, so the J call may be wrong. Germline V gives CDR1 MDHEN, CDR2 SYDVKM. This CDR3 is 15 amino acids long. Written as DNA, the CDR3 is TGTGCCAGCAGATCCACTAGCGGGCAGCTGCACGAGCAGTACTTC. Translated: CASRSTSGQLHEQYF.

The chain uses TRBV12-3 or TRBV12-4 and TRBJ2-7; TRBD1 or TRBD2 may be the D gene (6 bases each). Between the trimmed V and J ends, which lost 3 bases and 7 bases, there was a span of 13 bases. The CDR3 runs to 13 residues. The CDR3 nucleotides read TGTGCCAGCAGTTTTGGGGGGCCAGGGGAGCAGTACTTC. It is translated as CASSFGGPGEQYF.

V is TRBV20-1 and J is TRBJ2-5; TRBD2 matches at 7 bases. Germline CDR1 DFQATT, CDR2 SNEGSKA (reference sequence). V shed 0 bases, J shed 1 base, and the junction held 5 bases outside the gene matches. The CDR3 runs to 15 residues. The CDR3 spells CSARDLWGGQETQYF. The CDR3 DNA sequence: TGCAGTGCTAGAGATCTTTGGGGGGGCCAAGAGACCCAGTACTTC.

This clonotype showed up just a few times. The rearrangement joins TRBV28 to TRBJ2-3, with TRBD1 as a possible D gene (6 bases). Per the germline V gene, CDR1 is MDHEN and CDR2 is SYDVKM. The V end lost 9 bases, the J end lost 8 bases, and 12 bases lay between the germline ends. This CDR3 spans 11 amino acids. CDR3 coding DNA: TGTGCCAGTGATCAGGGGTTTACGCAGTATTTT. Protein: CASDQGFTQYF.

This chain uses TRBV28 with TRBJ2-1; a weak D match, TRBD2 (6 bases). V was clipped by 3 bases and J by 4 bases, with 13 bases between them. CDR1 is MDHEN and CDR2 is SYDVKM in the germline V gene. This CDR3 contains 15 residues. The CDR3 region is CASSFGGGKYNEQFF. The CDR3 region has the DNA TGTGCCAGCAGTTTCGGTGGGGGGAAATACAATGAGCAGTTCTTC. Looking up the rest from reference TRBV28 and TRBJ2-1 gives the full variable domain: DVKVTQSSRYLVKRTGEKVFLECVQDMDHENMFWYRQDPGLGLRLIYFSYDVKMKEKGDIPEGYSVSREKKERFSLILESASTNQTSMYLCASSFGGGKYNEQFFGPGTRLTVL.

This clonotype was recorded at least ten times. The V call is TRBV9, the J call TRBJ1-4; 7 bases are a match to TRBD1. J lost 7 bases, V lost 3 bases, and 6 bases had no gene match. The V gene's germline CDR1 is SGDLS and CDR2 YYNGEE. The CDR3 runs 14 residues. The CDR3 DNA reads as TGTGCCAGCAGCGGGGACAGTCTTAGTGAAAAACTGTTTTTT. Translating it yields CASSGDSLSEKLFF.

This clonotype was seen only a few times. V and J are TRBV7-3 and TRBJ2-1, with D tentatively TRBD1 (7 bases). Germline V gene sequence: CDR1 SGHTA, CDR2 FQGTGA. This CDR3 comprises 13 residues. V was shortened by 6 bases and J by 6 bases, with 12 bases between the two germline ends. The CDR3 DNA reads TGTGCCAGCAGGCCAGGGGGAGGCAATGAGCAGTTCTTC. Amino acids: CASRPGGGNEQFF.

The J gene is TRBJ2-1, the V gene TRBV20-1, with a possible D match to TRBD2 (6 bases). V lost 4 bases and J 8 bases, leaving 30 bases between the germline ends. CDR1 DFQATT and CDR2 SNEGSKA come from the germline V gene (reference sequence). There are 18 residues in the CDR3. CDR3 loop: CSANQGGTSQIFVDEQFF. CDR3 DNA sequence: TGCAGTGCTAATCAGGGCGGGACCTCCCAGATATTCGTGGATGAGCAGTTCTTC.

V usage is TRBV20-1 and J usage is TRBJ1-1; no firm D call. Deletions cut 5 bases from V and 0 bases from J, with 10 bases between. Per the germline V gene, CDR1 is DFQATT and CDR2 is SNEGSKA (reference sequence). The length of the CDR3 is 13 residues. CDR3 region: CSAPPNLNTEAFF. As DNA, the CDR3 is TGCAGTGCTCCCCCTAATCTGAACACTGAAGCTTTCTTT.

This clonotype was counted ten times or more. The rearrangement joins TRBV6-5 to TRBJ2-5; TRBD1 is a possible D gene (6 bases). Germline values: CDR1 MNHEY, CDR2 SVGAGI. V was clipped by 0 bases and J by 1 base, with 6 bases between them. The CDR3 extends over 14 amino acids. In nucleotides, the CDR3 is TGTGCCAGCAGTTACTCGACAGGCCAAGAGACCCAGTACTTC. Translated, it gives CASSYSTGQETQYF.

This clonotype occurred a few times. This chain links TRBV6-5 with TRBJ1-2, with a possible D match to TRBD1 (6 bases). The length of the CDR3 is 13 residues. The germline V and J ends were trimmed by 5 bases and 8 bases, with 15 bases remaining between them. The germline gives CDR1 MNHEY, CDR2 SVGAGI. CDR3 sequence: CASSLQGGEGYTF. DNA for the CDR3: TGTGCCAGCAGTCTACAGGGCGGGGAGGGCTACACCTTC.

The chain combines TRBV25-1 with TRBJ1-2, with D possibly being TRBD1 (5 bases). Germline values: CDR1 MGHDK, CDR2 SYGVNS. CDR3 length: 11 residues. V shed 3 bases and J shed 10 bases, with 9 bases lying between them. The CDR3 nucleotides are TGTGCCAGCAGTGATCAGGGTGTCTACACCTTC. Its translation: CASSDQGVYTF.

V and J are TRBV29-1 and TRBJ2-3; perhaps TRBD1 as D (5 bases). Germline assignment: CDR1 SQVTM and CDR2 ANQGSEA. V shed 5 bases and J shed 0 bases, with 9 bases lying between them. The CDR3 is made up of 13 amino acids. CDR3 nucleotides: TGCAGCGTTCAGGGCAGGAGCACAGATACGCAGTATTTT. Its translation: CSVQGRSTDTQYF.

CDR3 DNA: TGTGCCAGCAGTTCCCCAACCGGGAGCCTGTTTGGGAGCAATGAGCAGTTCTTC. It specifies CASSSPTGSLFGSNEQFF. This rearrangement joins TRBV12-3 or TRBV12-4 to TRBJ2-5; a possible D gene is TRBD2 (6 bases). Near its end, the DNA agrees better with TRBJ2-1, so the J call may be wrong. The CDR3 contains 18 residues.

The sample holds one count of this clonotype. The DNA of the CDR3 is TGCAGTGCTACCCCGGCGGAGAGGGGGGAAACCGGGGAGCTGTTTTTT. Protein product: CSATPAERGETGELFF. The chain links TRBV20-1 to TRBJ2-2, with D tentatively TRBD1 or TRBD2 (6 bases each). There are 16 residues in the CDR3. The V and J ends lost 4 bases and 5 bases respectively, with 20 bases between them. Germline CDR1 DFQATT, CDR2 SNEGSKA (reference sequence).